This TCR beta chain is drawn from a study of control samples from healthy donors and cancer patients. V trimming: 7 bases; J trimming: 2 bases; junction bases outside the gene matches: 25. The CDR3 sequence is 20 residues long. Germline CDR1 reads GTSNPN; CDR2 reads SVGIG (reference sequence). Profiling relied on immunoSEQ multiplex PCR, and the TCRdb table lists in-frame clones only, not all of them. The data show fewer than 110,000 clones, 80% to 90% seen once. The V and J genes are TRBV30 and TRBJ1-2; TRBD1 agrees at 10 bases. This receptor was taken from a man between 60 and 70 years old with lung cancer. The sequencing sample was made of PBMCs. For the CDR3, the DNA is TGTGCCTCGGAAAAGGGGAAGGCCTCGGGACAGGGGAATTTAAACTATGGCTACACCTTC. Translated, it gives CASEKGKASGQGNLNYGYTF.